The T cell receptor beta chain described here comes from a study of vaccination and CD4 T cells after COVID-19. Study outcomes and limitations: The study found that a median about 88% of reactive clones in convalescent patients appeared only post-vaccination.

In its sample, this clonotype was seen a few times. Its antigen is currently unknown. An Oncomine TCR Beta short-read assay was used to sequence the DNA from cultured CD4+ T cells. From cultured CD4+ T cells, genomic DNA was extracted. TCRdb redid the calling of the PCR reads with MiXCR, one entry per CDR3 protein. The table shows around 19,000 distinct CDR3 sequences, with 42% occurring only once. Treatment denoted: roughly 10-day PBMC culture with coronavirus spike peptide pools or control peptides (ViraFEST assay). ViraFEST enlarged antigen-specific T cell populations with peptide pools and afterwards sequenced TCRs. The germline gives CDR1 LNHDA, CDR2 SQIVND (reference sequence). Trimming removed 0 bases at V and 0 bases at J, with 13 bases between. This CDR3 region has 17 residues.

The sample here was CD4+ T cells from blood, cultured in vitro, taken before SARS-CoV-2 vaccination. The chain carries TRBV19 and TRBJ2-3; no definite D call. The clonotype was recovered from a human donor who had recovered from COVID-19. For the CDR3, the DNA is TGTGCCAGTAGTATAGATTATCGCCGGAGCAGCACAGATACGCAGTATTTT. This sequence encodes CASSIDYRRSSTDTQYF.